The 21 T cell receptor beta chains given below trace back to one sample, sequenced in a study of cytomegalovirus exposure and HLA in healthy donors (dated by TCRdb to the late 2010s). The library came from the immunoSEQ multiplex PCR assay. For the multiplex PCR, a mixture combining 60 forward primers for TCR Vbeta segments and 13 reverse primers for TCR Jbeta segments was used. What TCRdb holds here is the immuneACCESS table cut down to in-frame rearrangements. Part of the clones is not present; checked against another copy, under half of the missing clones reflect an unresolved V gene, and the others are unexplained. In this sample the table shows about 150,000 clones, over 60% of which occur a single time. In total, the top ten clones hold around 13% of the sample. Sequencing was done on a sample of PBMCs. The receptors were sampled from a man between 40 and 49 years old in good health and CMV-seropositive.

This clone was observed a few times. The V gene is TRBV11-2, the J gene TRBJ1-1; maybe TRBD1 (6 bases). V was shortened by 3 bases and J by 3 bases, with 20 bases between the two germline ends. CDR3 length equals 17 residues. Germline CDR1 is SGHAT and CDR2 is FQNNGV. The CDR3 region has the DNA TGTGCCAGCAGCTTTGGGTCGGCAGGGGCCTCTTACACTGAAGCTTTCTTT. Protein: CASSFGSAGASYTEAFF.

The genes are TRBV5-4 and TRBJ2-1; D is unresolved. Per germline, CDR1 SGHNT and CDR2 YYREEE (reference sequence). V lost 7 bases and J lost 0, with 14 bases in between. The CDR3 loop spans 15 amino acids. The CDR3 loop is CASAGRQSSYNEQFF. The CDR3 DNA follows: TGTGCCAGCGCAGGAAGGCAAAGCTCCTACAATGAGCAGTTCTTC.

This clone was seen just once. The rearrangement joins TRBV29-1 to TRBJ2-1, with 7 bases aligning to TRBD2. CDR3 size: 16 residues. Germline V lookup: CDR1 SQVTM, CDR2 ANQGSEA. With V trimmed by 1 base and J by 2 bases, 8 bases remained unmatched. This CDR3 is CSVEGRAGSAYNEQFF. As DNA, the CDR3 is TGCAGCGTTGAAGGGAGAGCGGGAAGCGCCTACAATGAGCAGTTCTTC.

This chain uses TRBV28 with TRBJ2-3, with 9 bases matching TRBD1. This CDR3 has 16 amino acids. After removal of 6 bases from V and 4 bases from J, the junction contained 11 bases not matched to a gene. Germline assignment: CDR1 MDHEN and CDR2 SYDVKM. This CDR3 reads CASSHGRDRAADTQYF. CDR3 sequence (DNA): TGTGCCAGCAGCCACGGGCGGGACAGGGCCGCAGATACGCAGTATTTT.

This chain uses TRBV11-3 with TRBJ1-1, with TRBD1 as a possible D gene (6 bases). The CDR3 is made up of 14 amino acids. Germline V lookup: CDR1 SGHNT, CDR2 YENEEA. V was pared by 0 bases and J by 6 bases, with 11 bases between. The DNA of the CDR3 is TGTGCCAGCAGCTTAGATGGGGGCCGCGCTGAAGCTTTCTTT. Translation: CASSLDGGRAEAFF.

CDR3 protein: CASSLEGGQPHQPQHF. CDR3 DNA: TGTGCCAGCAGCTTAGAGGGGGGGCAGCCCCATCAGCCCCAGCATTTT. The chain recombines TRBV7-8 with TRBJ1-5; D is possibly TRBD1 (6 bases). The V gene lost 1 base and the J gene lost 5 bases, with 15 bases spanning the gap. The length of the CDR3 is 16 residues. Germline loops: CDR1 SGHVS, CDR2 FQNEAQ.

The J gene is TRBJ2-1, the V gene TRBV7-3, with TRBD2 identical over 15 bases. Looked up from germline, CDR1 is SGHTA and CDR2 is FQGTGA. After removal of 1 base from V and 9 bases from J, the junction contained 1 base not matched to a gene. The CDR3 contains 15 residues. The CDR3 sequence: CASSLKGLAGGEQFF. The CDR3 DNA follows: TGTGCCAGCAGCTTAAAGGGACTAGCGGGAGGTGAGCAGTTCTTC.

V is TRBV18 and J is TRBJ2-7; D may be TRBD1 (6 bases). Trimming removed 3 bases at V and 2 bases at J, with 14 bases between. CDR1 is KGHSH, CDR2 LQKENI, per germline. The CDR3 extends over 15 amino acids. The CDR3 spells CASSPSGVRPYEQYF. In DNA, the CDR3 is TGTGCCAGCTCACCGTCAGGGGTCCGACCCTACGAGCAGTACTTC.

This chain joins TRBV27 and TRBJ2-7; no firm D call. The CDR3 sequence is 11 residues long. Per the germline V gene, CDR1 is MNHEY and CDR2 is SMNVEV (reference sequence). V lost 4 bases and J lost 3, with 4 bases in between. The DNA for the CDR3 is TGTGCCAGCAGTTCCCACTACGAGCAGTACTTC. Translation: CASSSHYEQYF.

The CDR3 nucleotides are TGTGCCAGCGACGGGAATTCGGATGAGCAGTTCTTC. As protein: CASDGNSDEQFF. The genes are TRBV28 and TRBJ2-1, with TRBD2 as a possible D gene (5 bases). Trimming removed 8 bases at V and 8 bases at J, with 13 bases between. The CDR3 totals 12 residues. Germline CDR1 MDHEN, CDR2 SYDVKM.

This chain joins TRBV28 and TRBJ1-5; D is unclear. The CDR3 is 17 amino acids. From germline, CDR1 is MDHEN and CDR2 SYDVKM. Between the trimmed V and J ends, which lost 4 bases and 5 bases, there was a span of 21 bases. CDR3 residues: CASSSGPGLREDQPQHF. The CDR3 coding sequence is TGTGCCAGCAGTTCCGGTCCAGGACTTAGAGAAGATCAGCCCCAGCATTTT.

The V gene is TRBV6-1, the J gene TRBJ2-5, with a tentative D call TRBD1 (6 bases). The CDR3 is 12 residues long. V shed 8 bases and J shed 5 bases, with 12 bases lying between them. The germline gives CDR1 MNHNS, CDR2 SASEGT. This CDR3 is CASAGVWETQYF. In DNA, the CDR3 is TGTGCCAGCGCAGGGGTTTGGGAGACCCAGTACTTC.

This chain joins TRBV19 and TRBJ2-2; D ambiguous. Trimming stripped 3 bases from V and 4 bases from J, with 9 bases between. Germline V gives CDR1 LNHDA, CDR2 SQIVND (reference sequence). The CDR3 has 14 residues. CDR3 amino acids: CASSMGSLTGELFF. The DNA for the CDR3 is TGTGCCAGTAGTATGGGCAGTCTCACCGGGGAGCTGTTTTTT.

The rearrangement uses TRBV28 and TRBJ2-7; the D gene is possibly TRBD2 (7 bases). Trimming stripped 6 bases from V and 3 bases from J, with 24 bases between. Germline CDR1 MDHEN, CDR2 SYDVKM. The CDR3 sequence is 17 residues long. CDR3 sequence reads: CASSGAGASDKIYEQYF. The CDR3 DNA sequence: TGTGCCAGCAGCGGGGCGGGGGCCAGCGATAAAATCTACGAGCAGTACTTC.

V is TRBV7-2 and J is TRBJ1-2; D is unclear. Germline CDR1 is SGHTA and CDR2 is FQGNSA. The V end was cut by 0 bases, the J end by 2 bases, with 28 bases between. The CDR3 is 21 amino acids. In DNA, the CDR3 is TGTGCCAGCAGCTTAGCTGCCTCCCCGGGAGGGCTCGGGGTCGGAAACTATGGCTACACCTTC. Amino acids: CASSLAASPGGLGVGNYGYTF.

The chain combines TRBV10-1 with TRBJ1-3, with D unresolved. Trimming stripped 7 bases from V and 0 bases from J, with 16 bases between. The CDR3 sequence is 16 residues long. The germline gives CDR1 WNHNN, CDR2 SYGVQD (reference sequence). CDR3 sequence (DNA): TGCGCCAGCAACCGACGAGGCTCCGGCTCTGGAAACACCATATATTTT. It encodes CASNRRGSGSGNTIYF.

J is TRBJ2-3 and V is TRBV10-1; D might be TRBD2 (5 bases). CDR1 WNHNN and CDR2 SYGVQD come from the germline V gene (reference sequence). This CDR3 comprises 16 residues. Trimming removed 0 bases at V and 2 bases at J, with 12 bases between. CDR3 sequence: CASSESKGRATDTQYF. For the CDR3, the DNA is TGCGCCAGCAGTGAGTCGAAAGGGCGGGCCACAGATACGCAGTATTTT.

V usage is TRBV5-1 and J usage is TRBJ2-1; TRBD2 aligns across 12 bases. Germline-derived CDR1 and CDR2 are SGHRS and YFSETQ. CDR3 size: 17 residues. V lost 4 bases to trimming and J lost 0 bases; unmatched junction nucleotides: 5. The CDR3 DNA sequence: TGCGCCAGCAGCGGCGGACTAGCGGGAAGCTCCTACAATGAGCAGTTCTTC. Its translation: CASSGGLAGSSYNEQFF.

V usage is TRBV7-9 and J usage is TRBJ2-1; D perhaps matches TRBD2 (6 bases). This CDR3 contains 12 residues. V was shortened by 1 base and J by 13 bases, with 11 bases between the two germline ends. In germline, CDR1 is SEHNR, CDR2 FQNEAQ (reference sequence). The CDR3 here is CASSLVASVQFF. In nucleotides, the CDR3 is TGTGCCAGCAGCTTAGTGGCTAGCGTTCAGTTCTTC.

CDR3 bases: TGCAGCGTTGGTCAGGGGAACCAGCCCCAGCATTTT. It encodes CSVGQGNQPQHF. V is TRBV29-1 and J is TRBJ1-5, with D perhaps matching TRBD1 (6 bases). Germline CDR1 SQVTM, CDR2 ANQGSEA. The V end lost 4 bases, the J end lost 7 bases, and 11 bases lay between the germline ends. The CDR3 has 12 amino acids.

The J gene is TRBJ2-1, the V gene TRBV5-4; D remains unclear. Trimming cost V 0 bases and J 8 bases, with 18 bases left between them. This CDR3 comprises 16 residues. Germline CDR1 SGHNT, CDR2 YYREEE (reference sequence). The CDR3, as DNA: TGTGCCAGCAGCTTGGTAGTTTCTAGGCGTGAAGATGAGCAGTTCTTC. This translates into CASSLVVSRREDEQFF.